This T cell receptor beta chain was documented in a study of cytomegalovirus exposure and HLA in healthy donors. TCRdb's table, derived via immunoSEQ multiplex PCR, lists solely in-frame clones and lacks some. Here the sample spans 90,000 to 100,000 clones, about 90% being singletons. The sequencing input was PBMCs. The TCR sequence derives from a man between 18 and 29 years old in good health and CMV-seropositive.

The CDR3 loop is CASSLAGNYGYTF. The CDR3 coding sequence is TGTGCCAGCAGCTTAGCGGGGAACTATGGCTACACCTTC. V is TRBV11-2 and J is TRBJ1-2; D gene unclear. V lost 1 base to trimming and J lost 2 bases, with 5 bases between them. The CDR3 length is 13 residues. From germline, CDR1 is SGHAT and CDR2 FQNNGV.